Listed below are T cell receptor beta chains from one sample, sequenced in a study of shared clonotypes between healthy human individuals. Assay used: immunoSEQ multiplex PCR; TCRdb lists only in-frame clones, some missing. The repertoire includes about a million clones, less than 85% of them detected once, and nearly 1.5% sits in the top ten. Sequencing was performed on memory CD4+ T cells sorted from blood. Every receptor here comes from a man between 18 and 35 years old in good health. The CDR3 runs from the conserved cysteine through the conserved F or W. Each record gives: J gene, clone size, D gene, V gene, CDR3 DNA, CDR3 protein. The D gene is left open where the match is weak. Not all rows give a size; the values are once, few, many and, for expanded clones, a class.

>TRBJ1-5|few|NA|TRBV6-6
TGTGCCAGCAGCCCCGATCTCACGGTGGGCCAGCATTTT
CASSPDLTVGQHF
>TRBJ1-4|NA|TRBD1|TRBV4-3
TGCGCCAGCAGCCAAGAACAGGGGGGAAATGAAAAACTGTTTTTT
CASSQEQGGNEKLFF
>TRBJ2-6|NA|TRBD2|TRBV5-1
TGCGCCAGCAGCCCCGACGGGGGGAGCTCTGGGGCCAACGTCCTGACTTTC
CASSPDGGSSGANVLTF
>TRBJ2-1|few|NA|TRBV28
TGTGCCAGCAGTTACAATGAGCAGTTCTTC
CASSYNEQFF
>TRBJ2-7|once|NA|TRBV18
TGTGCCAGCTCACCACCAGGGGTCAACGAGCAGTACTTC
CASSPPGVNEQYF
>TRBJ1-6|NA|NA|TRBV6-5
TGTGCCAGCAGACTCCTGGTGGGGGGCGATTCACCCCTCCACTTT
CASRLLVGGDSPLHF
>TRBJ2-1|once|NA|TRBV19
TGTGCCAGTAGTTCAGACGGAACCCTATACAATGAGCAGTTCTTC
CASSSDGTLYNEQFF
>TRBJ1-6|medium-sized|NA|TRBV7-2
TGTGCCAGCAGCCCAGGGACCTCCGTTACTTCACCCCTCCACTTT
CASSPGTSVTSPLHF
>TRBJ1-1|NA|NA|TRBV18
TGTGCCAGCTCACCAACGTGGGGCACTGAAGCTTTCTTT
CASSPTWGTEAFF
>TRBJ1-3|NA|NA|TRBV5-1
TGCGCCAGCAGCTTGGGGGGCTTCTCTGGAAACACCATATATTTT
CASSLGGFSGNTIYF
>TRBJ2-2|NA|TRBD1|TRBV2
TGTGCCAGCGAACAGGGGTCGAACACCGGGGAGCTGTTTTTT
CASEQGSNTGELFF
>TRBJ1-6|NA|NA|TRBV5-1
TGCGCCAGCAGCTTGGGAGGGTCCAATAATTCACCCCTCCACTTT
CASSLGGSNNSPLHF
>TRBJ2-7|NA|NA|TRBV12-5
TGTGCTAGTGGACAGAACTTTATACGCTCGCGGGAGCAGTACTTC
CASGQNFIRSREQYF
>TRBJ2-1|many|NA|TRBV2
TGTGCCAGCAGTGAGACTCCCAGCTCCTACAATGAGCAGTTCTTC
CASSETPSSYNEQFF
>TRBJ1-2|NA|NA|TRBV9
TGTGCCAGCAGCGCTCCTACGGGGGGCGAAGGCTACACCTTC
CASSAPTGGEGYTF
>TRBJ1-2|few|NA|TRBV13
TGTGCCAGCAGCTCCACAGGGCTTGGCTATGGCTACACCTTC
CASSSTGLGYGYTF
>TRBJ1-5|NA|NA|TRBV7-2
TGTGCCAGCAGCAGCGGGGGCAATCAGCCCCAGCATTTT
CASSSGGNQPQHF
>TRBJ2-2|NA|NA|TRBV30
TGTGCCTGGAGTGTAGTCCAGATAAACACCGGGGAGCTGTTTTTT
CAWSVVQINTGELFF
>TRBJ2-7|NA|NA|TRBV15
TGTGCCACCAGCAGTCCTTCAACTGTTTTGAAGCAGTACTTC
CATSSPSTVLKQYF
>TRBJ2-7|NA|TRBD1|TRBV9
TGTGCCAGCAGCGGGGGACAGGCCATGTCCTACGAGCAGTACTTC
CASSGGQAMSYEQYF
>TRBJ1-5|NA|TRBD1|TRBV5-4
TGTGCCAGCAGCTTGGACAGGGGTGCCCAGCCCCAGCATTTT
CASSLDRGAQPQHF
>TRBJ2-3|NA|TRBD2|TRBV7-3
TGTGCCAGCAGCTCCACAGTGACCGGGGGGGCCGGTACGCAGTATTTT
CASSSTVTGGAGTQYF
>TRBJ1-2|once|NA|TRBV5-4
TGTGCCAGCAGCTCTATTGGGACCTTCGGCTATGGCTACACCTTC
CASSSIGTFGYGYTF
>TRBJ1-5|once|NA|TRBV28
TGTGCCAGCAGTTTAAGTCTAACGGGGAGCAATCAGCCCCAGCATTTT
CASSLSLTGSNQPQHF
>TRBJ2-1|NA|NA|TRBV6-1
TGTGCCAGCACCCAATACAATGAGCAGTTCTTC
CASTQYNEQFF
>TRBJ2-5|NA|NA|TRBV7-9
TGTGCCAGCAGCCCAGGGACTCCCTGGGAGACCCAGTACTTC
CASSPGTPWETQYF